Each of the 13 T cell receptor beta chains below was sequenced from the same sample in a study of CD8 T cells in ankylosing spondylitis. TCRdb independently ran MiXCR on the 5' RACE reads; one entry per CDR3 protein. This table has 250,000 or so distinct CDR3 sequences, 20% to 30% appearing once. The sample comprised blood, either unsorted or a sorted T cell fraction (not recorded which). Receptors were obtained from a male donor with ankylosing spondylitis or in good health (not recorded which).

CDR3 loop: CSAARTTPTDTQYF. CDR3 nucleotide sequence: TGCAGTGCAGCCCGGACTACTCCCACAGATACGCAGTATTTT. This chain uses TRBV20-1 with TRBJ2-3, with a tentative D call TRBD2 (6 bases). The V end was cut by 6 bases, the J end by 2 bases, with 15 bases between. The CDR3 spans 14 residues. Germline assignment: CDR1 DFQATT and CDR2 SNEGSKA (reference sequence).

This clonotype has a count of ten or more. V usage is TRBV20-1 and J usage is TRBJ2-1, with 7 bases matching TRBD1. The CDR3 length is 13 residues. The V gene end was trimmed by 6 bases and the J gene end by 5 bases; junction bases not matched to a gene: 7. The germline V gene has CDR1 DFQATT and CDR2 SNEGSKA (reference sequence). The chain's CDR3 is CSAQGQAHNEQFF. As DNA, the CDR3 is TGCAGTGCCCAAGGACAGGCCCACAATGAGCAGTTCTTC.

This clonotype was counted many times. CDR3 in amino acids: CASSFSDKGNTEAFF. The CDR3 DNA sequence: TGTGCCAGCAGTTTTTCTGACAAGGGGAACACTGAAGCTTTCTTT. The V call is TRBV12-3 or TRBV12-4, the J call TRBJ1-1; no definite D call. This CDR3 comprises 15 residues. With 3 bases removed from V and 1 base from J, the gap between germline ends came to 12 bases.

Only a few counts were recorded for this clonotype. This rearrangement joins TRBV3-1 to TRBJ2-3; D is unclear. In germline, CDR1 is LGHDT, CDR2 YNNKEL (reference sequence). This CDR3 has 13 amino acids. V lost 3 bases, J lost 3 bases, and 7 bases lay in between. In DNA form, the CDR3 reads TGTGCCAGCAGCCAGTCACTAACAGATACGCAGTATTTT. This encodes CASSQSLTDTQYF.

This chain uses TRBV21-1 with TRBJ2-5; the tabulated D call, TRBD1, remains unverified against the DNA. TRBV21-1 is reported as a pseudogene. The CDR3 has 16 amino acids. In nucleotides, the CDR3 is TGTGCCAGCAGCACCCCCAAAGGGACAGATCGGAAGACCCAGTACTTC. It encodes CASSTPKGTDRKTQYF.

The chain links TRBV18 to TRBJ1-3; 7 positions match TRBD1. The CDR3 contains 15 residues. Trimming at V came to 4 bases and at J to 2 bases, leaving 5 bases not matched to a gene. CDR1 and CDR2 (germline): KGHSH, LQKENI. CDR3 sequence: CASSLQGQAGNTIYF. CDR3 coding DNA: TGTGCCAGCTCACTCCAAGGACAGGCTGGAAACACCATATATTTT.

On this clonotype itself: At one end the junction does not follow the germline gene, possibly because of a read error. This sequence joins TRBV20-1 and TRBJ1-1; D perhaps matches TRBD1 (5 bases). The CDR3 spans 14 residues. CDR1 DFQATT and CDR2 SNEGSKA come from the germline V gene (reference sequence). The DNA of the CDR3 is TGCAGTGCTCCTCCCGGGACGGGGAACACAGAAGCTTTCTTT. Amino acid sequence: CSAPPGTGNTEAFF.

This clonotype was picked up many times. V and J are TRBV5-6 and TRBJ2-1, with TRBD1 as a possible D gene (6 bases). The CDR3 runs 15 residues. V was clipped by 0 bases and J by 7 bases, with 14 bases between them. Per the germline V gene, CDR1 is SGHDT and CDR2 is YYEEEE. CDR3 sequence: CASSLGDTLGNEQFF. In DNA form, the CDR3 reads TGTGCCAGCAGCTTGGGGGACACGCTGGGGAATGAGCAGTTCTTC. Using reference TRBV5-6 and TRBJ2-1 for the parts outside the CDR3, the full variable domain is DAGVTQSPTHLIKTRGQQVTLRCSPKSGHDTVSWYQQALGQGPQFIFQYYEEEERQRGNFPDRFSGHQFPNYSSELNVNALLLGDSALYLCASSLGDTLGNEQFFGPGTRLTVL.

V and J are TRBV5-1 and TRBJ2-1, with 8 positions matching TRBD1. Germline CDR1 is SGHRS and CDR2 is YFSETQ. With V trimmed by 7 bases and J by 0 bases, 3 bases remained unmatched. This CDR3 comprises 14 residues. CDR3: CASGTGNSYNEQFF. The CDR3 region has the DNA TGCGCCAGCGGGACAGGTAACTCCTACAATGAGCAGTTCTTC.

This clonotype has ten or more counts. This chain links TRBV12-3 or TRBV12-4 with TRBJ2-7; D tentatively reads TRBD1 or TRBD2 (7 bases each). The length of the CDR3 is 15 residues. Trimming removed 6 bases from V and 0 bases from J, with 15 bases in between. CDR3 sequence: CASSPSGGDSYEQYF. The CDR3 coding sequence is TGTGCCAGCAGCCCATCAGGGGGGGACTCCTACGAGCAGTACTTC.

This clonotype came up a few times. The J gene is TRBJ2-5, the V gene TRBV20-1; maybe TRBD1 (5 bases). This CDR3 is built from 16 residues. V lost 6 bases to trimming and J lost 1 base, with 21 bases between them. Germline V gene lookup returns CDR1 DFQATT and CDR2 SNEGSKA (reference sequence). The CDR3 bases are TGCAGTGCCCTCCAATATGACAGAAACCTCCAAGAGACCCAGTACTTC. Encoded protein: CSALQYDRNLQETQYF.

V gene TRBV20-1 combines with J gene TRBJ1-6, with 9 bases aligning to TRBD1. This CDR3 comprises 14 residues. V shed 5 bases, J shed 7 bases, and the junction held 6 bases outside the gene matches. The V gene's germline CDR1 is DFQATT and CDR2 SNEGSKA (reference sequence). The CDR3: CSAGDREVNSPLHF. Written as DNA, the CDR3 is TGCAGTGCTGGGGACAGGGAAGTCAATTCACCCCTCCACTTT.

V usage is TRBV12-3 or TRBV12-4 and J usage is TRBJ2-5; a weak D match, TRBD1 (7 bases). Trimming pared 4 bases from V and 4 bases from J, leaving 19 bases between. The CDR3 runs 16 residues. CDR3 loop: CASSSTDQGGRETQYF. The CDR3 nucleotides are TGTGCCAGCAGTTCGACCGACCAGGGGGGTCGAGAGACCCAGTACTTC.